The clone carrying this T cell receptor (beta chain) was observed a few times. What it binds is unknown. The CDR3 contains 13 residues. Germline-derived CDR1 and CDR2 are DFQATT and SNEGSKA (reference sequence). Trimming removed 5 bases from V and 4 bases from J, with 14 bases in between. Using a J-beta primer mix together with a sample-barcoded 5' primer, a second PCR was run for roughly 6 to 11 cycles. Tags on each cDNA molecule came from a template-switch adaptor with 12 random nucleotides. From the 5' RACE reads, TCRdb called clonotypes with MiXCR, one entry per CDR3 protein. The sample consists of roughly 700,000 distinct CDR3 sequences, approximately 49% of them appearing once. This entry belongs to a study of blood T cells in healthy people across ages. Overall study context: Template switching retrieved approximately one barcoded beta molecule for each two T cells.

Study outcomes and limitations: Age showed a roughly linear inverse relationship with TCR beta diversity per million T cells.

The clonotype comes from a woman in her fifties or sixties in good health. The V gene is TRBV20-1, the J gene TRBJ2-5; maybe TRBD1 (6 bases). What was sequenced was blood. The CDR3 region has the DNA TGCAGTGCTCAGGACAGCCTTGGAGAGACCCAGTACTTC. Translation: CSAQDSLGETQYF.